A selection of T cell receptor beta chains follows, all from one sample in a study of neurological immune-mediated disorders. TCRdb re-called the 5' RACE reads through MiXCR, storing one row per CDR3 protein. The sample yields over 11,000 distinct CDR3 sequences, roughly 7% seen once. What was sequenced was CD8+ T cells from blood. The receptors come from a woman between 40 and 50 years old in good health. The CDR3 runs from the conserved cysteine through the conserved F or W. D genes are given only for firm matches. Only some rows state a clone size, as once, few, many or a class for expanded clones.

TRBJ2-1,11,NA,TRBV12-3/TRBV12-4,many,CASSWTGRQFF,TGTGCCAGCAGTTGGACCGGACGACAGTTCTTC
TRBJ1-2,16,NA,TRBV2,many,CASSRQETDSNYGYTF,TGTGCCAGCAGTCGGCAGGAAACTGATTCTAACTATGGCTACACCTTC
TRBJ2-7,14,TRBD2,TRBV5-4,many,CASTSSGRNYEQYF,TGTGCCAGCACAAGTAGCGGGAGAAACTACGAGCAGTACTTC
TRBJ2-1,15,TRBD2,TRBV4-1,many,CASSPERGELAEQFF,TGCGCCAGCAGCCCCGAGCGGGGGGAGTTGGCCGAGCAGTTCTTC
TRBJ2-7,15,TRBD1,TRBV4-2,many,CASSHTGTGGLEQYF,TGTGCCAGCAGCCATACCGGGACAGGGGGCCTCGAGCAGTACTTC
TRBJ2-5,15,NA,TRBV10-3,many,CAIRSSDQVQETQYF,TGTGCCATCAGGTCCAGTGATCAGGTTCAAGAGACCCAGTACTTC
TRBJ1-1,16,NA,TRBV9,many,CASSAHPGGVNGEAFF,TGTGCCAGCAGCGCCCACCCGGGGGGGGTCAACGGTGAAGCTTTCTTT
TRBJ2-3,17,NA,TRBV9,many,CASSASRGANPYDTQYF,TGTGCCAGCAGCGCGAGTCGGGGGGCCAACCCCTACGATACGCAGTATTTT
TRBJ1-1,12,TRBD1,TRBV2,NA,CASDGGTDQAFF,TGTGCCAGTGATGGTGGGACAGACCAAGCTTTCTTT
TRBJ2-7,15,NA,TRBV13,many,CASSLERGTNYEQYF,TGTGCCAGCAGCTTAGAGAGGGGTACCAACTACGAGCAGTACTTC
TRBJ2-1,13,NA,TRBV5-5,many,CASSWGGGASEFF,NA
TRBJ2-7,10,NA,TRBV20-1,many,CSAFDYEQYF,TGCAGTGCTTTCGATTACGAGCAGTACTTC
TRBJ2-1,14,NA,TRBV20-1,many,CSARRSLGSTEQFF,TGCAGTGCTAGACGATCTCTCGGCAGCACTGAGCAGTTCTTC
TRBJ1-6,14,TRBD1,TRBV28,many,CASSLWTGSSPLHF,TGTGCCAGCAGTTTGTGGACAGGGAGTTCACCCCTCCACTTT
TRBJ2-7,17,TRBD1,TRBV7-6,many,CASSSNPTGGALYEQYF,TGTGCCAGCAGCTCTAACCCGACAGGGGGTGCCCTATACGAGCAGTACTTC
TRBJ2-7,12,NA,TRBV12-3/TRBV12-4,many,CASSSLTRAQYF,TGTGCCAGCAGTTCCCTCACGCGGGCGCAGTACTTC
TRBJ1-2,16,NA,TRBV19,many,CASSRFWTADARGYTF,TGTGCCAGTAGTAGGTTTTGGACCGCAGACGCGAGGGGCTACACCTTC
TRBJ2-1,15,NA,TRBV6-1,many,CASSDSSARDNEQFF,TGTGCCAGCAGTGACTCCTCTGCCAGGGACAATGAGCAGTTCTTC
TRBJ2-7,14,NA,TRBV27,many,CASTEGSAPYEQYF,TGTGCCAGCACCGAGGGGTCGGCACCCTACGAGCAGTACTTC
TRBJ2-1,18,TRBD2,TRBV5-1,many,CASSPTSGRLSSYNEQFF,TGCGCCAGCAGCCCGACTAGCGGGAGACTCAGCTCCTACAATGAGCAGTTCTTC
TRBJ2-7,13,NA,TRBV5-1,many,CASSLYNRYEQYF,TGCGCCAGCAGCTTGTATAACCGCTACGAGCAGTACTTC
TRBJ2-1,15,NA,TRBV5-1,many,CASAGESAYHNEQFF,TGCGCCAGCGCCGGTGAGAGCGCGTACCACAATGAGCAGTTCTTC
TRBJ2-3,15,NA,TRBV7-3,many,CASSLTGYMADTQYF,TGTGCCAGCAGCTTAACGGGGTATATGGCGGATACGCAGTATTTT
TRBJ2-1,15,TRBD2,TRBV25-1,many,CASSVAGGLRNEQFF,TGTGCCAGCAGTGTTGCGGGAGGGCTGAGGAATGAGCAGTTCTTC
TRBJ1-1,15,NA,TRBV5-1,many,CASSFRGTLNTEAFF,TGCGCCAGCAGCTTTCGGGGGACACTTAACACTGAAGCTTTCTTT
TRBJ2-5,14,TRBD1,TRBV19,many,CASSPTGIGETQYF,TGTGCCAGTAGTCCGACAGGGATCGGAGAGACCCAGTACTTC
TRBJ1-2,14,NA,TRBV5-1,many,CASKKEGANYGYTF,TGCGCCAGCAAAAAGGAGGGAGCTAACTATGGCTACACCTTC
TRBJ1-2,18,NA,TRBV11-2,many,CASTKSSRQGKEDYGYTF,TGTGCCAGCACCAAATCTAGCCGGCAGGGGAAAGAGGACTATGGCTACACCTTC
TRBJ2-1,14,NA,TRBV3-1,many,CASSLTPFRNEQFF,TGTGCCAGCAGCTTGACCCCCTTTCGCAATGAGCAGTTCTTC
TRBJ2-3,15,TRBD2,TRBV14,many,CASSWTSGTSDTQYF,TGTGCCAGCAGCTGGACTAGCGGGACATCAGATACGCAGTATTTT
TRBJ2-3,14,NA,TRBV20-1,many,CSASWRAYTDTQYF,TGCAGTGCTAGTTGGCGGGCATACACAGATACGCAGTATTTT
TRBJ2-1,12,NA,TRBV12-3/TRBV12-4,NA,CASSPRANEQFF,TGTGCCAGCAGCCCCCGCGCGAATGAGCAGTTCTTC